Below are 20 T cell receptor beta chains sequenced from a single sample in a study of PD-1 blockade in classical Hodgkin lymphoma. The assay was immunoSEQ multiplex PCR, and TCRdb's table has in-frame clones only and misses some. The sample shows about 27,000 clones, about 80% of them seen only once. Brentuximab vedotin exposure varied among the patients, all of whom had relapsed after autologous stem cell transplantation. Thawed PBMCs yielded CD4+ T cells through magnetic negative selection. Sequencing was performed on CD4+ T cells from blood, taken at baseline. These receptors originate from a human donor with classical Hodgkin lymphoma.

J is TRBJ2-1 and V is TRBV12-5; perhaps TRBD2 as D (5 bases). The CDR3 totals 16 residues. CDR1 is LGHNT and CDR2 is FRNRAP in the germline V gene. Trimming stripped 7 bases from V and 9 bases from J, with 25 bases between. The CDR3 nucleotides are TGTGCTAGTGTAATTCGGGCACTAGAATACGCGGGTGAGCAGTTCTTC. Translated: CASVIRALEYAGEQFF.

The J gene is TRBJ2-7, the V gene TRBV5-5, with D uncertain. Trimming removed 5 bases at V and 2 bases at J, with 14 bases between. CDR1 SGHKS and CDR2 YYEKEE come from the germline V gene (reference sequence). The CDR3 runs 14 residues. CDR3 region: CASSFERGTYEQYF. As DNA, the CDR3 is TGTGCCAGCAGTTTTGAACGAGGCACCTACGAGCAGTACTTC.

This chain links TRBV30 with TRBJ2-1; 7 bases fit TRBD1. The CDR3 is made up of 15 amino acids. The V gene's germline CDR1 is GTSNPN and CDR2 SVGIG (reference sequence). Unmatched junction bases numbered 8, after V lost 2 bases and J lost 4 bases. The CDR3 DNA follows: TGTGCCTGGAGTAGAACCGGGACAGCTTACAATGAGCAGTTCTTC. Amino acids: CAWSRTGTAYNEQFF. Using reference TRBV30 and TRBJ2-1 for the parts outside the CDR3, the full variable domain is SQTIHQWPATLVQPVGSPLSLECTVEGTSNPNLYWYRQAAGRGLQLLFYSVGIGQISSEVPQNLSASRPQDRQFILSSKKLLLSDSGFYLCAWSRTGTAYNEQFFGPGTRLTVL.

The chain has TRBV28 and TRBJ2-6; a possible D gene is TRBD2 (5 bases). Germline V lookup: CDR1 MDHEN, CDR2 SYDVKM. The CDR3 length is 16 residues. V gave up 7 bases and J gave up 1 base, with 14 bases separating them. CDR3 amino acids: CASNSARESGANVLTF. The CDR3 DNA is TGTGCCAGCAACAGTGCAAGGGAGTCTGGGGCCAACGTCCTGACTTTC.

The chain employs TRBV2 and TRBJ1-3; weak D call: TRBD1 (5 bases). Germline V gene lookup returns CDR1 SNHLY and CDR2 FYNNEI. Trimming shortened V by 7 bases and J by 1 base, and 23 bases separated the two germline ends. The CDR3 length is 18 residues. The CDR3 is CASTPKFYKGLSGNTIYF. DNA of the CDR3: TGTGCCAGCACCCCCAAGTTCTATAAGGGACTTTCTGGAAACACCATATATTTT.

This clone appeared a few times. The chain combines TRBV4-3 with TRBJ1-1, with D unresolved. CDR3 size: 16 residues. Trimming took off 4 bases at V and 2 bases at J, with 17 bases between the two ends. CDR1 is LGHNA, CDR2 YSLEER, per germline. In nucleotides, the CDR3 is TGCGCCAGCAGCCTTAGACCGCTCAGGCCTAACACTGAAGCTTTCTTT. Translating it yields CASSLRPLRPNTEAFF.

Remarks on this clone: This CDR3 is also generated by other DNA sequences in the sample. The chain joins TRBV7-3 to TRBJ2-2; 14 bases are shared with TRBD2. The CDR3 length is 16 residues. The germline V gene encodes CDR1 SGHTA and CDR2 FQGTGA. V lost 5 bases, J lost 4 bases, and 3 bases stayed unmatched. Here the CDR3 reads CASSLGLAGGTGELFF. The CDR3 DNA is TGTGCCAGCAGCCTAGGACTAGCGGGGGGCACCGGGGAGCTGTTTTTT. Full variable domain (missing parts from reference TRBV7-3 and TRBJ2-2): GAGVSQTPSNKVTEKGKYVELRCDPISGHTALYWYRQSLGQGPEFLIYFQGTGAADDSGLPNDRFFAVRPEGSVSTLKIQRTERGDSAVYLCASSLGLAGGTGELFFGEGSRLTVL.

CDR3 protein: CASSQTPLGGETQYF. CDR3 DNA sequence: TGTGCCAGCAGCCAAACGCCCCTAGGGGGGGAGACCCAGTACTTC. The V call is TRBV11-3, the J call TRBJ2-5; D is perhaps TRBD1 or TRBD2 (6 bases each). Between the trimmed V and J ends, which lost 5 bases and 5 bases, there was a span of 18 bases. CDR1 and CDR2 (germline): SGHNT, YENEEA. The CDR3 has 15 residues.

This clone was detected a few times. V is TRBV7-9 and J is TRBJ1-1; 7 bases line up with TRBD1. In germline, CDR1 is SEHNR, CDR2 FQNEAQ (reference sequence). The ends lost 5 bases at V and 2 bases at J; junction bases unmatched: 11. The CDR3 spans 16 residues. CDR3 coding DNA: TGTGCCAGCAGCGTGGGGAGGACAGGATCAAACACTGAAGCTTTCTTT. This gives the protein CASSVGRTGSNTEAFF.

The chain employs TRBV6-5 and TRBJ1-2; D possibly corresponds to TRBD1 (5 bases). The germline V gene encodes CDR1 MNHEY and CDR2 SVGAGI. The length of the CDR3 is 13 residues. The ends were cut back, 7 bases at V and 8 bases at J, with 17 bases in the middle. CDR3 amino acids: CASTLRRDEGYTF. CDR3 in DNA: TGTGCCAGCACCCTCCGCAGGGACGAGGGCTACACCTTC.

This chain uses TRBV4-1 with TRBJ2-6; unclear D gene. The CDR3 spans 17 residues. Trimming took off 0 bases at V and 1 base at J, with 10 bases between the two ends. Per germline, CDR1 MGHRA and CDR2 YSYEKL. CDR3 loop: CASSQDQTPSGANVLTF. For the CDR3, the DNA is TGCGCCAGCAGCCAAGACCAAACCCCGTCTGGGGCCAACGTCCTGACTTTC.

The gene calls are TRBV10-3 and TRBJ2-3; 9 positions agree with TRBD2. The V gene end was trimmed by 8 bases and the J gene end by 2 bases; junction bases not matched to a gene: 5. This CDR3 region has 14 residues. Per germline, CDR1 ENHRY and CDR2 SYGVKD. CDR3 loop: CAIQTSGDTDTQYF. The CDR3 region has the DNA TGTGCCATCCAGACTAGCGGCGACACAGATACGCAGTATTTT.

V usage is TRBV29-1 and J usage is TRBJ2-6; D may be TRBD2 (6 bases). V was cut by 2 bases and J by 2 bases, with 16 bases left in between. The CDR3 spans 17 residues. The germline CDR1 and CDR2 sequences are SQVTM and ANQGSEA. CDR3: CSVEYVGGSPGANVLTF. The CDR3 DNA is TGCAGCGTTGAATACGTCGGGGGAAGTCCTGGGGCCAACGTCCTGACTTTC.

The chain uses TRBV28 and TRBJ1-5; D uncertain. Germline CDR1 is MDHEN and CDR2 is SYDVKM. Trimming stripped 6 bases from V and 0 bases from J, with 6 bases between. The CDR3 spans 13 residues. The CDR3 DNA is TGTGCCAGCAGAGCGGATAGCAATCAGCCCCAGCATTTT. Its translation: CASRADSNQPQHF. The full variable domain, completed using reference TRBV28 and TRBJ1-5, is DVKVTQSSRYLVKRTGEKVFLECVQDMDHENMFWYRQDPGLGLRLIYFSYDVKMKEKGDIPEGYSVSREKKERFSLILESASTNQTSMYLCASRADSNQPQHFGDGTRLSIL.

V usage is TRBV9 and J usage is TRBJ1-2; TRBD1 might be the D (5 bases). The CDR3 has 14 amino acids. CDR1 is SGDLS and CDR2 is YYNGEE in the germline V gene. The germline V and J ends were trimmed by 3 bases and 0 bases, with 9 bases remaining between them. CDR3 amino acids: CASSAGTANYGYTF. As DNA, the CDR3 is TGTGCCAGCAGCGCAGGGACGGCTAACTATGGCTACACCTTC.

This clone was detected only once. V is TRBV11-2 and J is TRBJ1-1, with D possibly being TRBD1 (5 bases). CDR3 length: 16 residues. Germline lookup yields CDR1 SGHAT and CDR2 FQNNGV. V was clipped by 4 bases and J by 1 base, with 16 bases between them. The CDR3 DNA reads TGTGCCAGCAGCTCGCTTTCGGGACCTCCGAACACTGAAGCTTTCTTT. Its translation: CASSSLSGPPNTEAFF.

The chain carries TRBV6-1 and TRBJ2-1; 12 bases fit TRBD2. CDR1 and CDR2 (germline): MNHNS, SASEGT. The V gene end was trimmed by 6 bases and the J gene end by 5 bases; junction bases not matched to a gene: 2. The CDR3 runs to 14 residues. CDR3 region: CASRTSGGHNEQFF. The CDR3 DNA is TGTGCCAGCAGGACTAGCGGGGGTCACAATGAGCAGTTCTTC.

This clone was picked up a small number of times. V is TRBV2 and J is TRBJ1-5; no clear D gene. V lost 0 bases, J lost 0 bases, and 6 bases lay in between. The CDR3 is 15 amino acids. Germline V gene sequence: CDR1 SNHLY, CDR2 FYNNEI. In nucleotides, the CDR3 is TGTGCCAGCAGTGAAGCGGGGATTAGCAATCAGCCCCAGCATTTT. Its translation is CASSEAGISNQPQHF.

J is TRBJ2-3 and V is TRBV7-7; 10 bases line up with TRBD2. CDR1 SSHAT and CDR2 FNYEAQ come from the germline V gene (reference sequence). Germline trimming cut 5 bases from V and 10 bases from J; bases unmatched to any gene: 15. This CDR3 is 16 amino acids long. Written as DNA, the CDR3 is TGTGCCAGCAGCCCGGGTAGCGGGGGGAGGGGAAGTGCGCAGTATTTT. Amino acid sequence: CASSPGSGGRGSAQYF.

The chain is built from TRBV7-2 and TRBJ1-1; D is possibly TRBD1 (5 bases). V lost 5 bases to trimming and J lost 3 bases, with 19 bases between them. The CDR3 totals 16 residues. The germline CDR1 and CDR2 sequences are SGHTA and FQGNSA. The CDR3 region is CASSRFSRATDTEAFF. The DNA of the CDR3 is TGTGCCAGCAGCCGGTTCTCCAGGGCGACGGACACTGAAGCTTTCTTT.